The present TCR beta chain was sequenced within a study of T cells in pancreatic ductal adenocarcinoma. The repertoire was sequenced with immunoSEQ multiplex PCR; TCRdb's copy has only in-frame clones and lacks some. The sample comprises roughly 100,000 clones, about 95% of which are singletons, and about 3% rests with the top ten. The selected patients with pancreatic ductal adenocarcinoma had surgery but no neoadjuvant therapy. With V trimmed by 8 bases and J by 5 bases, 8 bases remained unmatched. Germline CDR1 reads SNHLY; CDR2 reads FYNNEI. CDR3 length equals 15 residues. This TCR was recovered from a human donor with pancreatic ductal adenocarcinoma. Material: PBMCs. The rearrangement joins TRBV2 to TRBJ2-7, with 14 bases matching TRBD2. DNA for the CDR3: TGTGCCAGCGGGGGACTAGCGGGAGCACCCCACGAGCAGTACTTC. Protein: CASGGLAGAPHEQYF.